These 29 T cell receptor beta chains were sequenced from one sample in a study of T cells in Graves' hyperthyroidism and ophthalmopathy. RNA transcripts provided the source from which TCR beta CDR3 regions were amplified. TCR CDR3 regions were first amplified by RT-PCR with HTBI primers. TCRdb used MiXCR to reprocess the multiplex PCR reads, holding one entry per CDR3 protein. The table records some 620,000 distinct CDR3 sequences, roughly 16% of them present only once. Sequenced material: blood. The receptors shown here come from a woman in her thirties with Graves' hyperthyroidism.

Of note for this clonotype: At one end, the junction sequence differs from germline, possibly due to a read error. The rearrangement uses TRBV7-7 and TRBJ2-2, with D possibly being TRBD1 (6 bases). The CDR3 covers 18 residues. Per the germline V gene, CDR1 is SSHAT and CDR2 is FNYEAQ (reference sequence). CDR3 amino acids: CASSSRAPDRTNTGELFF. CDR3 coding DNA: TGTGCTAGCAGCTCAAGGGCCCCCGACAGGACCAACACCGGGGAGCTGTTTTTT.

This clonotype was counted only a few times. The genes are TRBV20-1 and TRBJ1-2, with 8 bases that match TRBD1. With 0 bases clipped from V and 7 bases from J, the junction kept 7 bases outside the gene matches. The CDR3 is made up of 14 amino acids. Germline loops: CDR1 DFQATT, CDR2 SNEGSKA (reference sequence). CDR3 nucleotides: TGCAGTGCTAGAGATACCGGACAGGGAATTGGCTACACCTTC. Its translation is CSARDTGQGIGYTF.

This clonotype was picked up many times. J is TRBJ2-3 and V is TRBV6-1; a possible D gene is TRBD2 (7 bases). Trimming left V 5 bases short and J 4 bases short, with 22 bases between. This CDR3 has 17 residues. Germline V gives CDR1 MNHNS, CDR2 SASEGT. The CDR3 nucleotides read TGTGCCAGCAGTTTCCGTAGGGGGGGCCGGGGCGCAGATACGCAGTATTTT. It specifies CASSFRRGGRGADTQYF.

This clonotype was counted at least ten times. V and J are TRBV12-3 or TRBV12-4 and TRBJ2-1, with TRBD2 matching 16 bases. CDR3 length equals 14 residues. V dropped 8 bases and J dropped 9; count of bases not matched to a gene: 4. CDR3 loop: CASGTSGRAFEQFF. The CDR3 coding sequence is TGTGCCAGCGGGACTAGCGGGAGGGCCTTTGAGCAGTTCTTC.

This clonotype was detected ten times or more. CDR3 amino acids: CASSQASGRASYNEQFF. The CDR3 nucleotides read TGTGCCAGCAGCCAAGCTAGCGGGAGGGCCTCTTACAATGAGCAGTTCTTC. V is TRBV3-1 and J is TRBJ2-1, with 12 bases lining up with TRBD2. Germline assignment: CDR1 LGHDT and CDR2 YNNKEL (reference sequence). The CDR3 length is 17 residues. V was clipped by 1 base and J by 4 bases; unmatched bases: 5.

This clonotype appeared a few times. The chain joins TRBV6-1 to TRBJ2-5; tentative D call: TRBD1 (6 bases). The CDR3 loop spans 16 amino acids. Trimming left V 5 bases short and J 1 base short, with 17 bases between. Germline assignment: CDR1 MNHNS and CDR2 SASEGT. CDR3 loop: CASSRHSTGLQETQYF. The CDR3, as DNA: TGTGCCAGCAGTCGTCACTCGACAGGACTCCAAGAGACCCAGTACTTC.

This clonotype occurred many times. This rearrangement joins TRBV29-1 to TRBJ2-1; D might be TRBD2 (5 bases). The CDR3 is 12 residues long. Germline V gives CDR1 SQVTM, CDR2 ANQGSEA. V lost 4 bases and J 7 bases, leaving 11 bases between the germline ends. The CDR3: CSVGRGPNEQFF. The CDR3 DNA sequence: TGCAGCGTTGGGAGAGGGCCGAATGAGCAGTTCTTC.

There are many counts of this clonotype. The chain combines TRBV6-6 with TRBJ2-5; 9 bases align to TRBD1. The V segment lost 0 bases and the J segment 4 bases; nucleotides outside the gene matches: 3. The V gene's germline CDR1 is MNHNY and CDR2 SVGAGI (reference sequence). The CDR3 length is 15 residues. The CDR3 DNA follows: TGTGCCAGCAGTTACTCAACAGGGGGCTCAGAGACCCAGTACTTC. It is translated as CASSYSTGGSETQYF.

This clonotype has only a few counts. The rearrangement joins TRBV19 to TRBJ2-3; TRBD2 might be the D (5 bases). The germline CDR1 and CDR2 sequences are LNHDA and SQIVND (reference sequence). CDR3 size: 15 residues. The V gene lost 8 bases and the J gene lost 6 bases, with 21 bases spanning the gap. The CDR3 bases are TGTGCCAGTGGGAGAACTAGAACAATTCCGGATACGCAGTATTTT. Its protein product is CASGRTRTIPDTQYF.

The sample holds many counts of this clonotype. The chain uses TRBV6-1 and TRBJ2-1; 7 bases line up with TRBD2. The length of the CDR3 is 13 residues. CDR1 is MNHNS and CDR2 is SASEGT in the germline V gene. Losses at the gene ends were 7 bases for V and 8 bases for J; bases not matched to a gene: 8. CDR3 residues: CASTEGGSDEQFF. The CDR3, as DNA: TGTGCCAGCACCGAGGGAGGGTCGGATGAGCAGTTCTTC.

The chain links TRBV20-1 to TRBJ2-7; 12 bases agree with TRBD2. Per germline, CDR1 DFQATT and CDR2 SNEGSKA (reference sequence). CDR3 length: 14 amino acids. The trim removed 5 bases at V and 5 bases at J, leaving 7 bases unmatched. The CDR3 coding sequence is TGCAGTGCTTCGTCTAGCGGGAGGGCCCACGAGCAGTACTTC. Translated: CSASSSGRAHEQYF.

A remark on this clonotype: Germline is not matched at one junction end, which may reflect a read error. The V and J genes are TRBV7-2 and TRBJ1-2; 8 nucleotides line up with TRBD1. The CDR3 contains 18 residues. Germline V gene data show CDR1 as SGHTA and CDR2 as FQGNSA. The DNA of the CDR3 is TGTGCCAGCAGCTTAGACTACAGGACAGGGAGGGGTTTCTATGTCTACACCTTC. Encoded protein: CASSLDYRTGRGFYVYTF.

This clonotype was observed many times. CDR3 amino acids: CAWHETGEYGYTF. The CDR3 DNA reads as TGTGCCTGGCACGAGACAGGAGAGTATGGCTACACCTTC. The rearrangement joins TRBV30 to TRBJ1-2; perhaps TRBD1 as D (6 bases). The CDR3 spans 13 residues. In germline, CDR1 is GTSNPN, CDR2 SVGIG (reference sequence). V lost 5 bases and J 5 bases, leaving 15 bases between the germline ends.

This clonotype was picked up many times. This rearrangement joins TRBV28 to TRBJ2-7; 10 positions match TRBD1. The V and J ends lost 2 bases and 2 bases, in that order; junction bases with no gene match: 6. Germline V gene lookup returns CDR1 MDHEN and CDR2 SYDVKM. The CDR3 contains 16 residues. CDR3 coding DNA: TGTGCCAGCAGTTTAGACGGGACAGGGGTCACCTACGAGCAGTACTTC. Amino acids: CASSLDGTGVTYEQYF.

This clonotype was seen a handful of times. The chain employs TRBV5-8 and TRBJ2-1; the match to TRBD1 covers 7 bases. Germline V CDR1 and CDR2: SGHTS, YDEGEE. The CDR3 runs to 14 residues. V shed 5 bases, J shed 1 base, and the junction held 3 bases outside the gene matches. CDR3 DNA: TGTGCCAGCAGACCGGGACAGTCCTACAATGAGCAGTTCTTC. This gives the protein CASRPGQSYNEQFF.

Only a few counts were recorded for this clonotype. The V call is TRBV9, the J call TRBJ1-1, with unresolved D. The CDR3 totals 12 residues. Germline-derived CDR1 and CDR2 are SGDLS and YYNGEE. The V end lost 0 bases, the J end lost 6 bases, and 6 bases lay between the germline ends. For the CDR3, the DNA is TGTGCCAGCAGCGTAGACGGGTCTGAAGCTTTCTTT. This translates into CASSVDGSEAFF.

This clonotype was observed many times. The gene calls are TRBV28 and TRBJ2-7, with TRBD1 matching 9 bases. V lost 5 bases, J lost 6 bases, and 17 bases stayed unmatched. Germline V gives CDR1 MDHEN, CDR2 SYDVKM. The length of the CDR3 is 17 residues. CDR3 loop: CASSPNIGTGWMVEQYF. CDR3 nucleotides: TGTGCCAGCAGTCCCAATATTGGGACAGGGTGGATGGTCGAGCAGTACTTC.

The table lists this clonotype with many counts. V usage is TRBV3-1 and J usage is TRBJ2-7; D is perhaps TRBD2 (6 bases). Trimming shortened V by 4 bases and J by 4 bases, and 17 bases separated the two germline ends. The CDR3 has 15 residues. Germline assignment: CDR1 LGHDT and CDR2 YNNKEL (reference sequence). CDR3 sequence (DNA): TGTGCCAGCAGCCCCACTCGGGGGAGCGGGTACGAGCAGTACTTC. Translating gives CASSPTRGSGYEQYF.

This clonotype was found many times. This chain joins TRBV10-3 and TRBJ2-7; D not certain. V was trimmed by 3 bases and J by 4 bases, leaving 7 bases between them. Germline V gives CDR1 ENHRY, CDR2 SYGVKD. The CDR3 totals 12 residues. The DNA of the CDR3 is TGTGCCATCAGTGATACAGAGTACGAGCAGTACTTC. This encodes CAISDTEYEQYF.

This clonotype was counted at least ten times. This chain connects TRBV20-1 to TRBJ2-3, with D possibly TRBD2 on 5 matching bases. The CDR3 extends over 14 amino acids. The germline V gene has CDR1 DFQATT and CDR2 SNEGSKA (reference sequence). CDR3 protein: CSGEERRSTDTQYF. The CDR3 bases are TGCAGCGGAGAGGAGCGGAGGAGCACAGATACGCAGTATTTT.

There are many counts of this clonotype. V gene TRBV7-2 combines with J gene TRBJ2-5; the D gene is possibly TRBD1 (5 bases). The CDR3 is 15 amino acids. V was shortened by 1 base and J by 5 bases, with 14 bases between the two germline ends. Germline V gene data show CDR1 as SGHTA and CDR2 as FQGNSA. CDR3: CASSLVQGAEETQYF. The DNA of the CDR3 is TGTGCCAGCAGCTTAGTTCAGGGCGCGGAGGAGACCCAGTACTTC.

This clonotype was counted many times. The V gene is TRBV28, the J gene TRBJ2-1; D unclear. V dropped 5 bases and J dropped 8 bases, with 10 bases sitting between them. The germline gives CDR1 MDHEN, CDR2 SYDVKM. The CDR3 length is 12 residues. CDR3 nucleotides: TGTGCCAGCAGTACCGTGGTCCATGAGCAGTTCTTC. The encoded protein is CASSTVVHEQFF.

This clonotype was observed at least ten times. The CDR3 loop is CASSQGAGKVEQYF. The DNA of the CDR3 is TGTGCCAGCAGCCAAGGGGCAGGGAAGGTCGAGCAGTACTTC. The chain links TRBV4-2 to TRBJ2-7, with D perhaps matching TRBD1 (5 bases). Trimming took 1 base from V and 6 from J, leaving 13 bases between them. CDR1 is LGHNA and CDR2 is YNFKEQ in the germline V gene. This CDR3 is built from 14 residues.

A note on this clonotype: One base away lies a much larger clone, so this may be a sequencing read error. V is TRBV20-1 and J is TRBJ2-1; the D gene is possibly TRBD2 (6 bases). Per germline, CDR1 DFQATT and CDR2 SNEGSKA (reference sequence). CDR3 length equals 13 residues. CDR3 sequence reads: CSASRDSYKEQFF. CDR3 DNA sequence: TGCAGTGCTAGCCGGGACTCCTACAAAGAGCAGTTCTTC.

J is TRBJ2-6 and V is TRBV6-2 or TRBV6-3; D is undetermined. V was trimmed by 2 bases and J by 0 bases, leaving 5 bases between them. The germline V gene has CDR1 MNHEY and CDR2 SVGEGT. This CDR3 comprises 15 residues. DNA for the CDR3: TGTGCCAGCAGTTACGGACGCTCTGGGGCCAACGTCCTGACTTTC. It translates to CASSYGRSGANVLTF.

In its sample, this clonotype was seen many times. This chain connects TRBV5-1 to TRBJ2-7; tentatively, D is TRBD1 (6 bases). Germline CDR1 SGHRS, CDR2 YFSETQ. The CDR3 has 13 residues. V was shortened by 7 bases and J by 4 bases, with 15 bases between the two germline ends. CDR3 DNA: TGCGCCAGCCACGACAGGCCATCGTACGAGCAGTACTTC. Its protein product is CASHDRPSYEQYF.

This clonotype was picked up a small number of times. The chain carries TRBV30 and TRBJ2-7, with D possibly being TRBD1 (5 bases). Germline CDR1 is GTSNPN and CDR2 is SVGIG (reference sequence). CDR3 length: 11 residues. V lost 7 bases, J lost 3 bases, and 10 bases lay in between. The CDR3 is CASVQDYEQYF. For the CDR3, the DNA is TGTGCCTCCGTACAGGACTACGAGCAGTACTTC. Full variable domain (missing parts from reference TRBV30 and TRBJ2-7): SQTIHQWPATLVQPVGSPLSLECTVEGTSNPNLYWYRQAAGRGLQLLFYSVGIGQISSEVPQNLSASRPQDRQFILSSKKLLLSDSGFYLCASVQDYEQYFGPGTRLTVT.

The gene calls are TRBV20-1 and TRBJ2-7; 11 bases line up with TRBD2. Losses at the gene ends were 5 bases for V and 4 bases for J; bases not matched to a gene: 1. CDR1 and CDR2 (germline): DFQATT, SNEGSKA (reference sequence). The CDR3 covers 12 residues. CDR3 loop: CSAGLAGYEQYF. In DNA, the CDR3 is TGCAGTGCTGGACTAGCGGGTTACGAGCAGTACTTC.

The chain employs TRBV6-1 and TRBJ1-2; TRBD1 might be the D (6 bases). The CDR3 sequence is 14 residues long. Germline CDR1 and CDR2: MNHNS and SASEGT. V was pared by 6 bases and J by 8 bases, with 19 bases between. CDR3 DNA: TGTGCCAGCAGCAAAGAGGGGGGAGTAGGGGGCTACACCTTC. This encodes CASSKEGGVGGYTF.